The rows below give T cell receptor beta chains drawn from one sample of a study of T cell responses to AZD1222 COVID-19 vaccine. Generated by immunoSEQ multiplex PCR, the TCRdb table keeps only in-frame clones and is missing some. The sample yields approximately 120,000 clones, 70% to 90% seen once. Sequenced here: peripheral blood, sampled 28 days after the second AZD1222 dose. The receptors shown here come from an adult who received the AZD1222 COVID-19 vaccine. Both conserved end residues are part of each CDR3. Each record gives: clone size, D gene, J gene, CDR3 length, V gene, CDR3 DNA, CDR3 protein. D genes are given only for firm matches. Not all rows give a size; the values are once, few, many and, for expanded clones, a class.

size: once
D: NA
J: TRBJ2-3
length: 15
V: TRBV2
DNA: TGTGCCAGCAGTGAATCTAGCTGGTCCACAGATACGCAGTATTTT
CDR3: CASSESSWSTDTQYF

size: once
D: NA
J: TRBJ2-7
length: 12
V: TRBV27
DNA: TGTGCCAGCTCCGTGAGGGGTTACGAGCAGTACTTC
CDR3: CASSVRGYEQYF

size: NA
D: TRBD2
J: TRBJ2-5
length: 14
V: TRBV5-1
DNA: TGCGCCAGCAGCTATGGACTAGCGAGGGAGACCCAGTACTTC
CDR3: CASSYGLARETQYF

size: NA
D: NA
J: TRBJ1-6
length: 17
V: TRBV6-4
DNA: TGTGCCAGCAGTGACTCGGACTATCCCAGGGTCGGGTCACCCCTCCACTTT
CDR3: CASSDSDYPRVGSPLHF

size: NA
D: TRBD2
J: TRBJ2-4
length: 15
V: TRBV7-2
DNA: TGTGCCAGCAGCTTAGGGCGGGGGGGCCAAAACATTCAGTACTTC
CDR3: CASSLGRGGQNIQYF

size: NA
D: TRBD2
J: TRBJ2-1
length: 15
V: TRBV10-1
DNA: TGCGCCAGCAGTCAGCTTAGTAGCGGGGGTGAGGAGCAGTTCTTC
CDR3: CASSQLSSGGEEQFF

size: NA
D: NA
J: TRBJ1-1
length: 14
V: TRBV27
DNA: TGTGCCAGCAGTCCCTTCGGGGGAGGCACTGAAGCTTTCTTT
CDR3: CASSPFGGGTEAFF

size: NA
D: NA
J: TRBJ2-6
length: 14
V: TRBV6-5
DNA: TGTGCCAGCAGAGTTGTATCCGGGGCCAACGTCCTGACTTTC
CDR3: CASRVVSGANVLTF

size: NA
D: NA
J: TRBJ2-7
length: 15
V: TRBV27
DNA: TGTGCCAGCAGTCAAAGTGGGTGGTCGAACTACGAGCAGTACTTC
CDR3: CASSQSGWSNYEQYF

size: NA
D: NA
J: TRBJ1-1
length: 16
V: TRBV6-5
DNA: TGTGCCAGCAGTTACTCGGGCGGGGGTAAGGGCACTGAAGCTTTCTTT
CDR3: CASSYSGGGKGTEAFF

size: NA
D: TRBD2
J: TRBJ2-7
length: 15
V: TRBV6-5
DNA: TGTGCCAGCAGTTACTCGGGGACTAGCGGGACCGAGCAGTACTTC
CDR3: CASSYSGTSGTEQYF

size: NA
D: NA
J: TRBJ2-7
length: 13
V: TRBV11-2
DNA: TGTGCCAGCAGCTTCCTACCCCTGGGAGAGCAGTACTTC
CDR3: CASSFLPLGEQYF

size: NA
D: NA
J: TRBJ2-7
length: 15
V: TRBV6-6
DNA: TGTGCCAGCAGTTACTCCGGGACCAGCTCCTACGAGCAGTACTTC
CDR3: CASSYSGTSSYEQYF

size: NA
D: NA
J: TRBJ1-2
length: 13
V: TRBV7-3
DNA: TGTGCCAGCAGCTTTCAGGGATCCTATGGCTACACCTTC
CDR3: CASSFQGSYGYTF

size: NA
D: TRBD2
J: TRBJ2-1
length: 15
V: TRBV6-6
DNA: TGTGCCAGCAGTTTCCTAGCGGGGGCCTACAATGAGCAGTTCTTC
CDR3: CASSFLAGAYNEQFF

size: NA
D: NA
J: TRBJ2-2
length: 16
V: TRBV11-2
DNA: TGTGCCAGCAGCTTAATGTGGAGAGGTCGCCCCGGGGAGCTGTTTTTT
CDR3: CASSLMWRGRPGELFF

size: NA
D: TRBD1
J: TRBJ2-1
length: 15
V: TRBV19
DNA: TGTGCCAGTAGCTCACCCCGACAGGGAAGGAATGAGCAGTTCTTC
CDR3: CASSSPRQGRNEQFF

size: NA
D: NA
J: TRBJ2-7
length: 15
V: TRBV3-1/TRBV3-2
DNA: TGTGCCAGCAGCCAAGACTGGACACGTTCCTACGAGCAGTACTTC
CDR3: CASSQDWTRSYEQYF

size: once
D: TRBD1
J: TRBJ1-1
length: 15
V: TRBV7-2
DNA: TGTGCCAGCAGCCCCCTCCGACAGGGACCAACTGAAGCTTTCTTT
CDR3: CASSPLRQGPTEAFF

size: NA
D: NA
J: TRBJ1-5
length: 14
V: TRBV27
DNA: TGTGCCAGCAGTTTTACCGAGGGGCCAGGGCCCCAGCATTTT
CDR3: CASSFTEGPGPQHF

size: NA
D: NA
J: TRBJ1-4
length: 14
V: TRBV4-2
DNA: TGTGCCAGCAGCCAGGACAGAATTAATGAAAAACTGTTTTTT
CDR3: CASSQDRINEKLFF

size: few
D: NA
J: TRBJ2-7
length: 13
V: TRBV9
DNA: TGTGCCAGCAGCGAGGCCCCCCGGGACGAGCAGTACTTC
CDR3: CASSEAPRDEQYF

size: once
D: NA
J: TRBJ1-2
length: 14
V: TRBV11-2
DNA: TGTGCCAGCAGGTACCCAGGGAGTACCTATGGCTACACCTTC
CDR3: CASRYPGSTYGYTF

size: NA
D: NA
J: TRBJ2-7
length: 11
V: TRBV7-9
DNA: TGTGCCAGCAGCCCAGATCGGGGGCAGTACTTC
CDR3: CASSPDRGQYF

size: NA
D: TRBD2
J: TRBJ2-1
length: 16
V: TRBV9
DNA: TGTGCCAGCAGCGTAGGGCTAGCGGGAGCTTACAATGAGCAGTTCTTC
CDR3: CASSVGLAGAYNEQFF

size: NA
D: NA
J: TRBJ2-2
length: 16
V: TRBV14
DNA: TGTGCCAGCAGCCAAGAAGGGGCGGGACGGACCGGGGAGCTGTTTTTT
CDR3: CASSQEGAGRTGELFF

size: NA
D: NA
J: TRBJ2-7
length: 16
V: TRBV18
DNA: TGTGCCAGCTCACCACCGTCTACAGGAGGAACCTACGAGCAGTACTTC
CDR3: CASSPPSTGGTYEQYF

size: NA
D: NA
J: TRBJ1-5
length: 14
V: TRBV2
DNA: TGTGCCAGCAGTGAGGACCACTTCAGAGTTCCCCAGCATTTT
CDR3: CASSEDHFRVPQHF

size: once
D: NA
J: TRBJ1-1
length: 13
V: TRBV7-8
DNA: TGTGCCAGCAGCCGAAGGCAGGGCACTGAAGCTTTCTTT
CDR3: CASSRRQGTEAFF

size: NA
D: NA
J: TRBJ2-3
length: 16
V: TRBV19
DNA: TGTGCCAGTAGTATAGCCCTAGCCAGTAGCACAGATACGCAGTATTTT
CDR3: CASSIALASSTDTQYF

size: NA
D: TRBD1
J: TRBJ2-1
length: 17
V: TRBV19
DNA: TGTGCCAGTAGTAATCTTATGACAGGGGGCTCCTACAATGAGCAGTTCTTC
CDR3: CASSNLMTGGSYNEQFF